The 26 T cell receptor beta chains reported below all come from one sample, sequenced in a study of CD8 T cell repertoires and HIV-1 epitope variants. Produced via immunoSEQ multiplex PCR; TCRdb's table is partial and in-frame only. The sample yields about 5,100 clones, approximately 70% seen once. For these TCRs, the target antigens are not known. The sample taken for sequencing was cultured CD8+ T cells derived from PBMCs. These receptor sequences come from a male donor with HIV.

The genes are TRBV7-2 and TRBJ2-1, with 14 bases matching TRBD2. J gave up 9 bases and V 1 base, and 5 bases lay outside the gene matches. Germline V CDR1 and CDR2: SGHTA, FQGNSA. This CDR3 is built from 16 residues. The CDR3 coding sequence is TGTGCCAGCAGCTTAGATGGGACTAGCGGGGGTAGTGAGCAGTTCTTC. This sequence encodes CASSLDGTSGGSEQFF.

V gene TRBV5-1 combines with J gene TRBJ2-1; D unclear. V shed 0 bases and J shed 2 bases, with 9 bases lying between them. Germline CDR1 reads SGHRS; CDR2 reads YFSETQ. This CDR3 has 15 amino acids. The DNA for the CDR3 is TGCGCCAGCAGCTTGGAAGGAGAGACCTACAATGAGCAGTTCTTC. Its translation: CASSLEGETYNEQFF.

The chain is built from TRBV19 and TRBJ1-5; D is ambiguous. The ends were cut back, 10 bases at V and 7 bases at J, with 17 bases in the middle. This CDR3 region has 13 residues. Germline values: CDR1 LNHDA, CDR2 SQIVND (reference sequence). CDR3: CATSGWSGQPQHF. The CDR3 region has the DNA TGTGCCACCAGCGGTTGGTCTGGGCAGCCCCAGCATTTT.

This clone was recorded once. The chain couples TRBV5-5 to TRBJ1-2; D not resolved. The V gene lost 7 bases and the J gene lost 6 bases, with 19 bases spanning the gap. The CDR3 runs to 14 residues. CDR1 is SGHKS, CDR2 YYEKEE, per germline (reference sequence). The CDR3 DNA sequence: TGTGCCAGCGGGCCGGGCCCCAAAATTAATGGCTACACCTTC. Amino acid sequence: CASGPGPKINGYTF.

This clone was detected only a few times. CDR3 sequence reads: CASSRREGVGDTQYF. In nucleotides, the CDR3 is TGTGCCAGCAGCCGAAGAGAGGGAGTGGGAGATACGCAGTATTTT. V and J are TRBV11-3 and TRBJ2-3; tentative D call: TRBD2 (5 bases). CDR1 is SGHNT and CDR2 is YENEEA in the germline V gene. This CDR3 is built from 15 residues. V was clipped by 5 bases and J by 5 bases, with 17 bases between them.

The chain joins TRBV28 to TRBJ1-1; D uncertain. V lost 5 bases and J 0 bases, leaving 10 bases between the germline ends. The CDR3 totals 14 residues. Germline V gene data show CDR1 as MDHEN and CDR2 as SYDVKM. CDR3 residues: CASSPQKMNTEAFF. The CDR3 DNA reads TGTGCCAGCAGTCCCCAGAAAATGAACACTGAAGCTTTCTTT.

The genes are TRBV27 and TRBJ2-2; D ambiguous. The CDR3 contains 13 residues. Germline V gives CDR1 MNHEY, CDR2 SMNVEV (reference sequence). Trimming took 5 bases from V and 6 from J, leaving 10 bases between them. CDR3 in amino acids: CASSRQDPGELFF. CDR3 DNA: TGTGCCAGCAGTAGGCAGGACCCCGGGGAGCTGTTTTTT.

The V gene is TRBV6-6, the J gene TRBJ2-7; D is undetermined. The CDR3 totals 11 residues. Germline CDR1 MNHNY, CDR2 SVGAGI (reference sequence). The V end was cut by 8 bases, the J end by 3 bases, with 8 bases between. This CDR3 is CASGLRYEQYF. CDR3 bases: TGTGCCAGCGGGCTCCGCTACGAGCAGTACTTC.

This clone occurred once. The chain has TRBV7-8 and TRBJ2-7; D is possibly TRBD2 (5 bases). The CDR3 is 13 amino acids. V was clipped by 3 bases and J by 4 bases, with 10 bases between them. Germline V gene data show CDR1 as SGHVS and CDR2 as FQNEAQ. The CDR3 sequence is CASSFSGDYEQYF. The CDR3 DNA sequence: TGTGCCAGCAGCTTCTCCGGGGATTACGAGCAGTACTTC.

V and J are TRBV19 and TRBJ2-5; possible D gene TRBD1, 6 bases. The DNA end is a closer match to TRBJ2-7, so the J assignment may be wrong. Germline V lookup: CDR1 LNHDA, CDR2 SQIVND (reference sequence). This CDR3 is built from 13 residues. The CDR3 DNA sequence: TGTGCCAGTACGTCCGGCAGGGGTCACGAGCAGTACTTC. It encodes CASTSGRGHEQYF.

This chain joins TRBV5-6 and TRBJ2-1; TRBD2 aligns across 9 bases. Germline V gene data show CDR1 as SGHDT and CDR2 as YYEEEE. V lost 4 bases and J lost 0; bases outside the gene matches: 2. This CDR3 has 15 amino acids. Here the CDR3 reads CASSRSGSSYNEQFF. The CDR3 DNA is TGTGCCAGCAGCCGTAGCGGGAGCTCCTACAATGAGCAGTTCTTC.

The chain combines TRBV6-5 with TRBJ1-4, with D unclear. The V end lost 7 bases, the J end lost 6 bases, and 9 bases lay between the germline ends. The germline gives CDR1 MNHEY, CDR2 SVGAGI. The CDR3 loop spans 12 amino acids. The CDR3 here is CASKRVDEKLFF. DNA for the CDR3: TGTGCCAGCAAGAGAGTCGATGAAAAACTGTTTTTT.

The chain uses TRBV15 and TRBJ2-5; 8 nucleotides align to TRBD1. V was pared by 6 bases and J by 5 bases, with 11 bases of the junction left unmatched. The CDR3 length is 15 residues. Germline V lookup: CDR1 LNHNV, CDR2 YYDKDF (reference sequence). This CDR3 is CATSISRGLLETQYF. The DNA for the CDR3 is TGTGCCACCAGTATCTCCAGGGGGCTCTTGGAGACCCAGTACTTC.

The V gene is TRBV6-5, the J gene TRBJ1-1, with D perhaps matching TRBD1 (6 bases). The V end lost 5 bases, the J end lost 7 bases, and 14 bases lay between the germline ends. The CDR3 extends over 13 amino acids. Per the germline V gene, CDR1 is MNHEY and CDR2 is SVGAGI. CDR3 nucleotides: TGTGCCAGCAGTCCAAGACAGGCTGGTGAAGCTTTCTTT. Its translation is CASSPRQAGEAFF.

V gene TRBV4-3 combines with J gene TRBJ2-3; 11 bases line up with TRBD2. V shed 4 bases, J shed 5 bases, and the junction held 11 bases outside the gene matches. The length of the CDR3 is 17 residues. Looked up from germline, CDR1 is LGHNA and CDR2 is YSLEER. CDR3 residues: CASSRGLIAGGQDTQYF. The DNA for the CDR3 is TGCGCCAGCAGCCGTGGCCTAATAGCGGGGGGGCAAGATACGCAGTATTTT.

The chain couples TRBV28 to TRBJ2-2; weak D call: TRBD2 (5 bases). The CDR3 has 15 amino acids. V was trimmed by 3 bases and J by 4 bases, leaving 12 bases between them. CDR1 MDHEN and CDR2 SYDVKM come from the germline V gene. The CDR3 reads CASSFLGRGTGELFF. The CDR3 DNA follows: TGTGCCAGCAGTTTTCTTGGTCGGGGCACCGGGGAGCTGTTTTTT. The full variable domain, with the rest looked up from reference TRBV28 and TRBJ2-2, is DVKVTQSSRYLVKRTGEKVFLECVQDMDHENMFWYRQDPGLGLRLIYFSYDVKMKEKGDIPEGYSVSREKKERFSLILESASTNQTSMYLCASSFLGRGTGELFFGEGSRLTVL.

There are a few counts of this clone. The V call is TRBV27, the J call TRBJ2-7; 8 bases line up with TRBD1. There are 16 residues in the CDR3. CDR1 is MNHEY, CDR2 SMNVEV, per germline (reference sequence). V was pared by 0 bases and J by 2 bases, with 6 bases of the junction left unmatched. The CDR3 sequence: CASSLSQGALPYEQYF. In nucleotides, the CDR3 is TGTGCCAGCAGTTTATCCCAGGGGGCCCTACCCTACGAGCAGTACTTC.

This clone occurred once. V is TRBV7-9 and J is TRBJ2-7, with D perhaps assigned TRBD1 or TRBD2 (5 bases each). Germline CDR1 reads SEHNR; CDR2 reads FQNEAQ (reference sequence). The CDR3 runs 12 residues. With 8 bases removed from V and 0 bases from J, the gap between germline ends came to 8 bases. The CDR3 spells CASGDGSYEQYF. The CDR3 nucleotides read TGTGCCAGCGGGGACGGCTCCTACGAGCAGTACTTC.

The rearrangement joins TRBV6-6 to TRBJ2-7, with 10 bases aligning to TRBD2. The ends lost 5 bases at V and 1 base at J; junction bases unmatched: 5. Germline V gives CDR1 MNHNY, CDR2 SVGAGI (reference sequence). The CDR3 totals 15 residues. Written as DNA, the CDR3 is TGTGCCAGCAGTCCGAGGACTAGCGGATCCTACGAGCAGTACTTC. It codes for CASSPRTSGSYEQYF.

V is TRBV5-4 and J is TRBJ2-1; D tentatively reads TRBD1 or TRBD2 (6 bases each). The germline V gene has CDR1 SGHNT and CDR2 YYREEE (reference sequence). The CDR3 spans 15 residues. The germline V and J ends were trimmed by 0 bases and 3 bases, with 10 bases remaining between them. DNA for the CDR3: TGTGCCAGCAGCTTGGGCGGAGGGGGCTACAATGAGCAGTTCTTC. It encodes CASSLGGGGYNEQFF.

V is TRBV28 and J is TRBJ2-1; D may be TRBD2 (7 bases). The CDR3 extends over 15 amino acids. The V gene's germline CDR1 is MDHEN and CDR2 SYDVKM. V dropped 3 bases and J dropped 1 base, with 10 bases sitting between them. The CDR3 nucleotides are TGTGCCAGCAGTTTGGGGGGGCTTTCCTACAATGAGCAGTTCTTC. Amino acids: CASSLGGLSYNEQFF.

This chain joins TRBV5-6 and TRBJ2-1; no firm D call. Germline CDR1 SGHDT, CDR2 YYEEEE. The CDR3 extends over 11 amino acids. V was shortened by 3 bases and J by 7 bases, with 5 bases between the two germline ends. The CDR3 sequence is CASSWANEQFF. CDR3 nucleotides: TGTGCCAGCAGCTGGGCGAATGAGCAGTTCTTC.

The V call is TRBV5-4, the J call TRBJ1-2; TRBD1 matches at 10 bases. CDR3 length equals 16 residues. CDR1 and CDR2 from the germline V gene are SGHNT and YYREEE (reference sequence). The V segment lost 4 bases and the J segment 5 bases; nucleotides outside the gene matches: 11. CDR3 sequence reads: CASSHEGQGGEYGYTF. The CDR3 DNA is TGTGCCAGCAGCCACGAAGGACAGGGGGGGGAGTATGGCTACACCTTC.

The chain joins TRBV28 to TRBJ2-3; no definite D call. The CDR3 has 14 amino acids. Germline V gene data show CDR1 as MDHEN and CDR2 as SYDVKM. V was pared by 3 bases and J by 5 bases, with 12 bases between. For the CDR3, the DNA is TGTGCCAGCAGTTTTATTCCGGATCTAGATACGCAGTATTTT. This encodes CASSFIPDLDTQYF. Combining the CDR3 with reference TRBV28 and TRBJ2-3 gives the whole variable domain DVKVTQSSRYLVKRTGEKVFLECVQDMDHENMFWYRQDPGLGLRLIYFSYDVKMKEKGDIPEGYSVSREKKERFSLILESASTNQTSMYLCASSFIPDLDTQYFGPGTRLTVL.

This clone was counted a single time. In nucleotides, the CDR3 is TGTGCCAGCTCACCTGAATGGCGGATCTACAATGAGCAGTTCTTC. It is translated as CASSPEWRIYNEQFF. The rearrangement uses TRBV18 and TRBJ2-1; D is unresolved. V was trimmed by 3 bases and J by 3 bases, leaving 12 bases between them. The V gene's germline CDR1 is KGHSH and CDR2 LQKENI. The CDR3 extends over 15 amino acids.

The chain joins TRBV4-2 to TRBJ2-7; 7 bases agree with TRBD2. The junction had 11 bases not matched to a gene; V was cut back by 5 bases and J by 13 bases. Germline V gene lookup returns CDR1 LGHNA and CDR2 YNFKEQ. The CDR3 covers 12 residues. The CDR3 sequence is CASSFGGGPFYF. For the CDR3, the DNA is TGTGCCAGCAGCTTCGGGGGAGGGCCATTTTACTTC.